These 23 T cell receptor beta chains came from one sample sequenced in a study of T-cell memory formation after mild COVID-19. MiXCR was run by TCRdb on the 5' RACE reads, yielding one entry per CDR3 protein. The table has under 300,000 distinct CDR3 sequences, over 9% seen once. Material for sequencing was PBMCs or a T cell subset sorted from them (not recorded which). Receptors originate from a man younger than 35 who had mild COVID-19 (a few samples of this study predate the infection). Cell type and time point are not known.

This clonotype was counted between two and nine times. The chain links TRBV5-1 to TRBJ1-1; D ambiguous. Germline V CDR1 and CDR2: SGHRS, YFSETQ. The CDR3 has 13 residues. Trimming removed 4 bases at V and 3 bases at J, with 10 bases between. The CDR3 DNA reads TGCGCCAGCAGCCCGAGTGGGGACACTGAAGCTTTCTTT. The encoded protein is CASSPSGDTEAFF.

Only a few counts were recorded for this clonotype. J is TRBJ1-2 and V is TRBV29-1; no clear D. Germline V lookup: CDR1 SQVTM, CDR2 ANQGSEA. The CDR3 is 13 residues long. Trimming shortened V by 6 bases and J by 2 bases, and 13 bases separated the two germline ends. The CDR3 here is CSVGQSENYGYTF. The CDR3 nucleotides are TGCAGCGTCGGGCAGTCCGAGAACTATGGCTACACCTTC.

This clonotype was counted a few times. The V gene is TRBV28, the J gene TRBJ2-7; 8 bases map to TRBD1. The CDR3 covers 16 residues. The germline CDR1 and CDR2 sequences are MDHEN and SYDVKM. V shed 5 bases, J shed 0 bases, and the junction held 9 bases outside the gene matches. DNA for the CDR3: TGTGCCAGCAGTCCGAGCCAGGGGGCAAGCTCCTACGAGCAGTACGTC. It specifies CASSPSQGASSYEQYV.

This sequence joins TRBV7-9 and TRBJ2-3; D unresolved. Trimming cost V 6 bases and J 6 bases, with 19 bases left between them. CDR1 is SEHNR, CDR2 FQNEAQ, per germline (reference sequence). There are 15 residues in the CDR3. In DNA form, the CDR3 reads TGTGCCAGCAGGTTGCCCCCGAGGATCGGGGATACGCAGTATTTT. This codes for CASRLPPRIGDTQYF. The entire variable domain, with the rest obtained from reference TRBV7-9 and TRBJ2-3, is as follows: DTGVSQNPRHKITKRGQNVTFRCDPISEHNRLYWYRQTLGQGPEFLTYFQNEAQLEKSRLLSDRFSAERPKGSFSTLEIQRTEQGDSAMYLCASRLPPRIGDTQYFGPGTRLTVL.

This clonotype was picked up many times. The rearrangement joins TRBV7-2 to TRBJ2-1, with D possibly called TRBD1 or TRBD2 (6 bases each). The ends were cut back, 5 bases at V and 10 bases at J, with 18 bases in the middle. The germline gives CDR1 SGHTA, CDR2 FQGNSA. CDR3 size: 14 residues. In nucleotides, the CDR3 is TGTGCCAGCAGCGGCTTACGGGGGCGAGGAGAGCAGTTCTTC. Protein: CASSGLRGRGEQFF.

This clonotype was counted only a few times. The CDR3 spells CASSLEAWEQYV. CDR3 in DNA: TGTGCCAGCAGCTTAGAGGCCTGGGAGCAGTACGTC. The chain uses TRBV7-6 and TRBJ2-7, with D hard to call. Trimming stripped 1 base from V and 7 bases from J, with 8 bases between. This CDR3 comprises 12 residues. The germline CDR1 and CDR2 sequences are SGHVS and FNYEAQ.

This clonotype occurred a few times. The chain is built from TRBV6-5 and TRBJ2-1, with no clear D. The CDR3 runs to 14 residues. Trimming left V 5 bases short and J 4 bases short, with 12 bases between. Looked up from germline, CDR1 is MNHEY and CDR2 is SVGAGI. Written as DNA, the CDR3 is TGTGCCAGCAGTCCAGCAAGACCGTACAATGAGCAGTTCTTC. The encoded protein is CASSPARPYNEQFF.

This clonotype was observed a few times. V is TRBV4-3 and J is TRBJ2-3; a weak D match, TRBD2 (7 bases). This CDR3 contains 15 residues. Looked up from germline, CDR1 is LGHNA and CDR2 is YSLEER. Trimming shortened V by 3 bases and J by 5 bases, and 15 bases separated the two germline ends. CDR3 loop: CASSQDSGEGDTQYF. CDR3 coding DNA: TGCGCCAGCAGCCAGGACTCAGGGGAGGGAGATACGCAGTATTTT.

This sequence joins TRBV28 and TRBJ2-7, with D possibly being TRBD2 (7 bases). The CDR3 sequence is 13 residues long. Germline-derived CDR1 and CDR2 are MDHEN and SYDVKM. Trimming cost V 3 bases and J 6 bases, with 12 bases left between them. The CDR3: CASSFRRGGEQYV. CDR3 nucleotide sequence: TGTGCCAGCAGTTTCAGGAGGGGGGGCGAGCAGTACGTC.

Many counts were recorded for this clonotype. V gene TRBV19 combines with J gene TRBJ2-6, with D unresolved. This CDR3 has 12 residues. CDR1 and CDR2 from the germline V gene are LNHDA and SQIVND (reference sequence). V lost 5 bases and J 1 base, leaving 0 bases between the germline ends. CDR3 sequence: CASSSGANVLTF. The DNA for the CDR3 is TGTGCCAGTAGTTCTGGGGCCAACGTCCTGACTTTC.

The chain has TRBV7-2 and TRBJ2-7; tentatively, D is TRBD1 (6 bases). V was cut by 0 bases and J by 7 bases, with 19 bases left in between. Per the germline V gene, CDR1 is SGHTA and CDR2 is FQGNSA. CDR3 length equals 16 residues. The CDR3 spells CASSLARLYRAEEQYF. CDR3 coding DNA: TGTGCCAGCAGCTTAGCGCGACTTTACAGGGCGGAAGAGCAGTACTTC. The full variable domain, completed using reference TRBV7-2 and TRBJ2-7, is GAGVSQSPSNKVTEKGKDVELRCDPISGHTALYWYRQSLGQGLEFLIYFQGNSAPDKSGLPSDRFSAERTGGSVSTLTIQRTQQEDSAVYLCASSLARLYRAEEQYFGPGTRLTVT.

The rearrangement uses TRBV7-9 and TRBJ1-2; TRBD1 might be the D (5 bases). The germline V and J ends were trimmed by 3 bases and 8 bases, with 13 bases remaining between them. CDR3 length: 13 residues. Germline CDR1 reads SEHNR; CDR2 reads FQNEAQ (reference sequence). CDR3 bases: TGTGCCAGCAGCTTGAGGCTAAGGGGAGGCTACACCTTC. This gives the protein CASSLRLRGGYTF.

This chain connects TRBV7-2 to TRBJ2-5; tentative D call: TRBD2 (7 bases). V was trimmed by 1 base and J by 1 base, leaving 10 bases between them. The CDR3 runs 15 residues. Germline-derived CDR1 and CDR2 are SGHTA and FQGNSA. CDR3 in DNA: TGTGCCAGCAGCTTAGTGGGGGGGCCCCAAGAGACCCAGTACTTC. Its protein product is CASSLVGGPQETQYF. The whole variable domain, filled in from reference TRBV7-2 and TRBJ2-5, reads GAGVSQSPSNKVTEKGKDVELRCDPISGHTALYWYRQSLGQGLEFLIYFQGNSAPDKSGLPSDRFSAERTGGSVSTLTIQRTQQEDSAVYLCASSLVGGPQETQYFGPGTRLLVL.

The rearrangement uses TRBV6-6 and TRBJ1-2; tentatively, D is TRBD1 (5 bases). V lost 6 bases and J 5 bases, leaving 13 bases between the germline ends. CDR3 length: 13 amino acids. Germline V gene data show CDR1 as MNHNY and CDR2 as SVGAGI (reference sequence). The CDR3 protein is CASSNLDRYGYTF. The DNA for the CDR3 is TGTGCCAGCAGCAACCTCGACAGATATGGCTACACCTTC.

The chain combines TRBV12-3 or TRBV12-4 with TRBJ2-5; D not resolved. The V end was cut by 3 bases, the J end by 0 bases, with 11 bases between. The CDR3 totals 15 residues. CDR3 nucleotides: TGTGCCAGCAGTTTGGGCAATCTCTACCAAGAGACCCAGTACTTC. This codes for CASSLGNLYQETQYF.

This clonotype has just a few counts. The gene calls are TRBV5-1 and TRBJ1-5, with TRBD1 as a possible D gene (6 bases). The germline gives CDR1 SGHRS, CDR2 YFSETQ. CDR3 length equals 15 residues. Trimming cost V 3 bases and J 2 bases, with 12 bases left between them. The CDR3 nucleotides read TGCGCCAGCAGCTCAGGGGAAGTTGGCAATCAGCCCCAGCATTTT. This translates into CASSSGEVGNQPQHF.

This clonotype was counted only a few times. V and J are TRBV5-5 and TRBJ1-2; D gene ambiguous. CDR3 length: 12 amino acids. From germline, CDR1 is SGHKS and CDR2 YYEKEE (reference sequence). V gave up 5 bases and J gave up 3 bases, with 8 bases separating them. This CDR3 reads CASSRRDYGYTF. Written as DNA, the CDR3 is TGTGCCAGCAGTCGACGGGACTATGGCTACACCTTC.

This clonotype was seen more than once but under ten times. This rearrangement joins TRBV5-1 to TRBJ1-4, with D possibly matching TRBD1 (6 bases). The CDR3 loop spans 14 amino acids. CDR1 is SGHRS and CDR2 is YFSETQ in the germline V gene. Deletions cut 0 bases from V and 6 bases from J, with 9 bases between. The CDR3 coding sequence is TGCGCCAGCAGCTTGGGGGGGGCTGATGAAAAACTGTTTTTT. Translating gives CASSLGGADEKLFF.

This clonotype was counted only a few times. The V and J genes are TRBV5-1 and TRBJ2-6; a weak D match, TRBD1 (6 bases). The CDR3 is 16 amino acids. V dropped 5 bases and J dropped 2 bases, with 14 bases sitting between them. The V gene's germline CDR1 is SGHRS and CDR2 YFSETQ. Here the CDR3 DNA reads TGCGCCAGCAGAAGTACAGGGCTCGCTGGGGCCAACGTCCTGACTTTC. Amino acids: CASRSTGLAGANVLTF. The full variable domain, completed using reference TRBV5-1 and TRBJ2-6, is KAGVTQTPRYLIKTRGQQVTLSCSPISGHRSVSWYQQTPGQGLQFLFEYFSETQRNKGNFPGRFSGRQFSNSRSEMNVSTLELGDSALYLCASRSTGLAGANVLTFGAGSRLTVL.

This chain connects TRBV6-5 to TRBJ2-2, with 13 bases fitting TRBD2. Germline V CDR1 and CDR2: MNHEY, SVGAGI. CDR3 length: 15 amino acids. Trimming at V came to 2 bases and at J to 12 bases, leaving 6 bases not matched to a gene. The CDR3 DNA sequence: TGTGCCAGCAGTTACAAACTAGCGGGGGGGCCGAAGCTGTTTTTT. Translation: CASSYKLAGGPKLFF.

The rearrangement uses TRBV7-6 and TRBJ2-2; D may be TRBD1 (5 bases). The germline V and J ends were trimmed by 0 bases and 5 bases, with 7 bases remaining between them. This CDR3 has 14 amino acids. Germline lookup yields CDR1 SGHVS and CDR2 FNYEAQ. CDR3 amino acids: CASSLADSTGELFF. CDR3 DNA sequence: TGTGCCAGCAGCTTAGCAGACAGTACCGGGGAGCTGTTTTTT.

The chain recombines TRBV29-1 with TRBJ2-7; tentative D call: TRBD2 (6 bases). Deletions cut 6 bases from V and 0 bases from J, with 15 bases between. There are 14 residues in the CDR3. Looked up from germline, CDR1 is SQVTM and CDR2 is ANQGSEA. Here the CDR3 reads CSVIVAEASYEQYF. The CDR3 nucleotides read TGCAGCGTAATCGTAGCGGAAGCCTCCTACGAGCAGTACTTC.

This clonotype was found a few times. The chain is built from TRBV24-1 and TRBJ2-5; maybe TRBD2 (6 bases). The CDR3 length is 14 residues. V was trimmed by 5 bases and J by 0 bases, leaving 9 bases between them. The germline gives CDR1 KGHDR, CDR2 SFDVKD. This chain's CDR3 is CATSGWGDQETQYF. The CDR3 DNA follows: TGTGCCACCAGTGGGTGGGGGGACCAAGAGACCCAGTACTTC.